This entry features one TCR beta chain sequence. What it recognizes is unknown. The junction had 11 bases not matched to a gene; V was cut back by 4 bases and J by 2 bases. Germline V lookup: CDR1 LNHDA, CDR2 SQIVND (reference sequence). This CDR3 comprises 18 residues. This record belongs to a study of a mutant IDH1 vaccine in newly diagnosed glioma. Looking at the study overall: There were roughly 62% males and around 38% females among treated patients, whose mean age was 40.4 years.

Time point defined: week 35, safety follow-up. Doses comprised 300 ug of mutant IDH1 20-mer peptide each, plus topical imiquimod. TCRdb's copy holds only in-frame clones and misses some; the assay was immunoSEQ multiplex PCR. Of 31,000 or so clones in the sample, 81% were seen once. Sequences were derived from PBMCs, sampled from a glioma patient whose treatment included an IDH1 peptide vaccine. The gene calls are TRBV19 and TRBJ2-3; the match to TRBD2 covers 11 bases. The TCR sequence derives from a man aged 25-45 years with glioma. CDR3 coding DNA: TGTGCCAGTAGTAGCCCATTCCGACTAGCGGGACTCACAGATACGCAGTATTTT. Translation gives CASSSPFRLAGLTDTQYF.